These 6 T cell receptor beta chains came from one sample sequenced in a study of T cell changes during pregnancy in multiple sclerosis. Clones were sequenced by immunoSEQ multiplex PCR, and TCRdb holds only the in-frame ones, with some missing. There are tens of thousands of clones in the sample; 85% to 95% occur only once, and around 0.7% lies in the top ten. The sequencing here drew on peripheral blood, taken in the second trimester of pregnancy. The receptors were gathered from a female donor in good health, enrolled as a control in a pregnancy study.

The chain uses TRBV4-3 and TRBJ2-1, with 7 bases that match TRBD2. The V gene's germline CDR1 is LGHNA and CDR2 YSLEER. J lost 5 bases, V lost 1 base, and 5 bases had no gene match. The CDR3 has 15 residues. CDR3 protein: CASSQVKGRDNEQFF. For the CDR3, the DNA is TGCGCCAGCAGCCAAGTGAAGGGGAGGGACAATGAGCAGTTCTTC.

This clone appeared a single time. The chain combines TRBV11-2 with TRBJ1-1; TRBD1 agrees at 11 bases. With 5 bases clipped from V and 11 bases from J, the junction kept 13 bases outside the gene matches. This CDR3 comprises 15 residues. The germline CDR1 and CDR2 sequences are SGHAT and FQNNGV. The CDR3 spells CASSHGTGGKKEAFF. The CDR3 nucleotides read TGTGCCAGCAGCCACGGGACAGGGGGAAAAAAAGAGGCTTTCTTT.

The V call is TRBV7-2, the J call TRBJ2-5; 10 bases are shared with TRBD2. Unmatched junction bases numbered 7, after V lost 5 bases and J lost 7 bases. The CDR3 is 14 amino acids. Germline CDR1 SGHTA, CDR2 FQGNSA. The CDR3 nucleotides are TGTGCCAGCAGCCCAGCGGGGGGGCCAGGGACCCAGTACTTC. Translating gives CASSPAGGPGTQYF.

The genes are TRBV29-1 and TRBJ2-1; 7 positions agree with TRBD2. The V and J ends lost 6 bases and 6 bases, in that order; junction bases with no gene match: 17. The CDR3 consists of 16 residues. Looked up from germline, CDR1 is SQVTM and CDR2 is ANQGSEA. The CDR3 coding sequence is TGCAGCGTAGTCTCCTCGGGTCCTTGGGGGGGCAATGAGCAGTTCTTC. This sequence encodes CSVVSSGPWGGNEQFF.

This chain uses TRBV27 with TRBJ2-7; D remains ambiguous. V dropped 1 base and J dropped 0 bases, with 4 bases sitting between them. CDR1 is MNHEY and CDR2 is SMNVEV in the germline V gene (reference sequence). The CDR3 runs to 13 residues. The DNA for the CDR3 is TGTGCCAGCAGTTTATTGAGCTCCTACGAGCAGTACTTC. Protein: CASSLLSSYEQYF.

This chain uses TRBV5-4 with TRBJ2-1, with 8 bases identical to TRBD1. V was pared by 4 bases and J by 3 bases, with 6 bases of the junction left unmatched. The CDR3 totals 15 residues. CDR1 and CDR2 from the germline V gene are SGHNT and YYREEE (reference sequence). CDR3 region: CASSTGQELYNEQFF. DNA for the CDR3: TGTGCCAGCAGCACGGGACAGGAGCTCTACAATGAGCAGTTCTTC.